Shown below are 2 T cell receptor beta chains from a single sample sequenced in a study of blood T cell repertoires in COVID-19 (dated by TCRdb to 2019 to 2021). Receptor amplification or capture employed the immunoSEQ multiplex PCR assay. TCRdb re-hosts the immuneACCESS table, in-frame sequences only. Its copies lack some clones; in the studies checked, an unresolved V gene accounts for under half of them, and the cause for the rest is not known. The sample table lists under 200,000 clones, 84% of them with a count of one. The biggest ten clones account for roughly 15% of the sample. Material: peripheral blood. These receptors all stem from a young man with active or convalescent COVID-19.

The chain combines TRBV28 with TRBJ1-5, with D possibly TRBD1 on 5 matching bases. Trimming left V 5 bases short and J 2 bases short, with 10 bases between. CDR3 length: 14 residues. CDR1 is MDHEN and CDR2 is SYDVKM in the germline V gene. The CDR3 nucleotides read TGTGCCAGCAGTATAACACAGGGCAATCAGCCCCAGCATTTT. As protein: CASSITQGNQPQHF.

This chain links TRBV15 with TRBJ2-1; 8 nucleotides agree with TRBD2. The CDR3 is 18 residues long. The V gene's germline CDR1 is LNHNV and CDR2 YYDKDF (reference sequence). J lost 3 bases, V lost 2 bases, and 12 bases had no gene match. The CDR3 nucleotides read TGTGCCACCAGCAGACCCCTTGTCGGGAGGGTGAGCTACAATGAGCAGTTCTTC. It is translated as CATSRPLVGRVSYNEQFF.